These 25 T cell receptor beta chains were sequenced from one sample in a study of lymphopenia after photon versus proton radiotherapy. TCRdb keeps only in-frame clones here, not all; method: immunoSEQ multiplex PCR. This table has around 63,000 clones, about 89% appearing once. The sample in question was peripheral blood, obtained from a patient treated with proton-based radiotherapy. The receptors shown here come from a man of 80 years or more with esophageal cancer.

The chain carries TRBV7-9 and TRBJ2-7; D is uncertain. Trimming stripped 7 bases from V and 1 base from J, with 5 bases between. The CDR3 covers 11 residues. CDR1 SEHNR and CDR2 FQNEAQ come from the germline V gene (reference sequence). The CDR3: CASTGSYEQYF. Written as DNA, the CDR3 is TGTGCCAGCACCGGTTCCTACGAGCAGTACTTC. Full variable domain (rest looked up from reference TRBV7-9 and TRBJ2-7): DTGVSQNPRHKITKRGQNVTFRCDPISEHNRLYWYRQTLGQGPEFLTYFQNEAQLEKSRLLSDRFSAERPKGSFSTLEIQRTEQGDSAMYLCASTGSYEQYFGPGTRLTVT.

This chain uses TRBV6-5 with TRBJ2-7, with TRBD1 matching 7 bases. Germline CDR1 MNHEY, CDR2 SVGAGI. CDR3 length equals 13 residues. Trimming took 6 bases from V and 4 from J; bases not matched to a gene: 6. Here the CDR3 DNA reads TGTGCCAGCAGCTGGGACAGACGATACGAGCAGTACTTC. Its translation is CASSWDRRYEQYF.

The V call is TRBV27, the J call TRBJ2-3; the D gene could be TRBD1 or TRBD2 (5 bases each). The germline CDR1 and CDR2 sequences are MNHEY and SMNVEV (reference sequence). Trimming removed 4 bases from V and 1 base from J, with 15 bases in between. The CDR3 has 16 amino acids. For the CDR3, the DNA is TGTGCCAGCAGTTCCTGGGGACCAATAGGCACAGATACGCAGTATTTT. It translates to CASSSWGPIGTDTQYF.

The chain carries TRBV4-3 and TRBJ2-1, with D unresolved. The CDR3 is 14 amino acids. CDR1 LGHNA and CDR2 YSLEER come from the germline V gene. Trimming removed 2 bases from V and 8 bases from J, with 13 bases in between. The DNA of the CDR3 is TGCGCCAGCAGCCAAAGCGTTTATTTGTATGAGCAGTTCTTC. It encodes CASSQSVYLYEQFF.

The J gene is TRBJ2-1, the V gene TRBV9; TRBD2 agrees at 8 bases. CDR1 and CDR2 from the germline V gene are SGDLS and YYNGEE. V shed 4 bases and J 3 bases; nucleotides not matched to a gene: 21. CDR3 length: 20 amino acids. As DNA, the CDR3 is TGTGCCAGCAGCTCACCTATCGGGAGCAAGGGAGCGGGGGACTACAATGAGCAGTTCTTC. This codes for CASSSPIGSKGAGDYNEQFF. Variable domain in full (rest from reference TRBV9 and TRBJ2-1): DSGVTQTPKHLITATGQRVTLRCSPRSGDLSVYWYQQSLDQGLQFLIQYYNGEERAKGNILERFSAQQFPDLHSELNLSSLELGDSALYFCASSSPIGSKGAGDYNEQFFGPGTRLTVL.

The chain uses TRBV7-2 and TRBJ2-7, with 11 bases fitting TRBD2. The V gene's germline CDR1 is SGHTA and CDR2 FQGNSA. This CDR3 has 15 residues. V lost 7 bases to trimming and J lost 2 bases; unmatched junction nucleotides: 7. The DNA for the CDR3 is TGTGCCAGCACCCAGACTAGCGGGACCCCCTACGAGCAGTACTTC. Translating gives CASTQTSGTPYEQYF.

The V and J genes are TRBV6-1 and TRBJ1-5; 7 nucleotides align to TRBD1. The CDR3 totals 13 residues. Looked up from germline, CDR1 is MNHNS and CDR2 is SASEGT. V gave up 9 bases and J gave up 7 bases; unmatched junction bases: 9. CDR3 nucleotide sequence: TGTGCCAGTGTCGGACAGGCCCGGCAGCCCCAGCATTTT. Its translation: CASVGQARQPQHF.

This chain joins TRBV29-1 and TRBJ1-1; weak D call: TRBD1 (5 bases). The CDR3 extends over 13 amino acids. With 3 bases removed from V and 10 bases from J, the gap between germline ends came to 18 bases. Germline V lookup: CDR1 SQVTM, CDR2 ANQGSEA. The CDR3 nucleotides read TGCAGCGTTGATACCGGGCTCGGTGGGGGAGCTTTCTTT. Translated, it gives CSVDTGLGGGAFF.

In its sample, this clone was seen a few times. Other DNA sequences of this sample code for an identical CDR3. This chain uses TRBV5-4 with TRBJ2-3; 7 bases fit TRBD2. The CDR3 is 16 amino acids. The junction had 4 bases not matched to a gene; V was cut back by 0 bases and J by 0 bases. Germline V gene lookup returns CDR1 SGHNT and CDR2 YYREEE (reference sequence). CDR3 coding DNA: TGTGCCAGCAGCTTGGGTGCGGGAGTTAGCACAGATACGCAGTATTTT. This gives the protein CASSLGAGVSTDTQYF.

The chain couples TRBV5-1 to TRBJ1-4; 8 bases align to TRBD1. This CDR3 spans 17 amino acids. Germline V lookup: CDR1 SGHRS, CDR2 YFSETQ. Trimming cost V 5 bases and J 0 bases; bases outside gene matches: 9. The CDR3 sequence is CASRMTGDGATNEKLFF. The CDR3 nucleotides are TGCGCCAGCAGGATGACAGGGGACGGGGCAACTAATGAAAAACTGTTTTTT.

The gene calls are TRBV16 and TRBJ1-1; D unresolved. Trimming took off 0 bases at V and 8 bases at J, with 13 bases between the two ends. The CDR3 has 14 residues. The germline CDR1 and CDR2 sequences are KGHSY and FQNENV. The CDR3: CASSQSSPYGEAFF. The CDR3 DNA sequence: TGTGCCAGCAGCCAATCGAGTCCGTACGGAGAAGCTTTCTTT.

CDR3 nucleotide sequence: TGTGCCAGCAGTATATTAACCGGGGAGCTGTTTTTT. It encodes CASSILTGELFF. The chain uses TRBV11-2 and TRBJ2-2; D not certain. This CDR3 comprises 12 residues. Looked up from germline, CDR1 is SGHAT and CDR2 is FQNNGV. The V end was cut by 6 bases, the J end by 5 bases, with 7 bases between.

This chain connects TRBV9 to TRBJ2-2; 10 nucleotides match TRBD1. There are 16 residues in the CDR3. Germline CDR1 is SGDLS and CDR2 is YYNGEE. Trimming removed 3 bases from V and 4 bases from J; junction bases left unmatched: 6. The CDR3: CASSARQGAGTGELFF. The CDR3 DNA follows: TGTGCCAGCAGCGCTAGACAGGGGGCAGGCACCGGGGAGCTGTTTTTT.

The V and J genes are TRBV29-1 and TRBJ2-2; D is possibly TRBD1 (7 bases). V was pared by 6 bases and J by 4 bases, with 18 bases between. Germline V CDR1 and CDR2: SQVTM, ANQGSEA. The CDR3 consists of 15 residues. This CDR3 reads CSVRTGLGGTGELFF. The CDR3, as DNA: TGCAGCGTACGGACAGGCCTGGGGGGCACCGGGGAGCTGTTTTTT.

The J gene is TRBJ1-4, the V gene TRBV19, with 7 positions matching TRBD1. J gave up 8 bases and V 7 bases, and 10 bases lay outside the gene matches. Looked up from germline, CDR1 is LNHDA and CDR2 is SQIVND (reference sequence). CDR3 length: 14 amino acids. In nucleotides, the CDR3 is TGTGCCAGTAAGTCTCTCGCAGGGGGAGAAAAACTGTTTTTT. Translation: CASKSLAGGEKLFF.

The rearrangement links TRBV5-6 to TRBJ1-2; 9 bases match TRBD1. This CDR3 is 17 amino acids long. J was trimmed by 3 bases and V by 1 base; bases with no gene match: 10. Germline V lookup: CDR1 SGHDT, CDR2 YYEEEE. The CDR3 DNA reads TGTGCCAGCAGCTTGCTTTTCGATTGGACAGGGGACTATGGCTACACCTTC. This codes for CASSLLFDWTGDYGYTF.

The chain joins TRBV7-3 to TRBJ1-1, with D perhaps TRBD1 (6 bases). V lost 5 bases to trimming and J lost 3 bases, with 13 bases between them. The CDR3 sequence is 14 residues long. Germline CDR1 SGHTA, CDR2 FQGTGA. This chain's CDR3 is CASSLKGDDTEAFF. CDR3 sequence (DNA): TGTGCCAGCAGCCTTAAGGGGGACGACACTGAAGCTTTCTTT.

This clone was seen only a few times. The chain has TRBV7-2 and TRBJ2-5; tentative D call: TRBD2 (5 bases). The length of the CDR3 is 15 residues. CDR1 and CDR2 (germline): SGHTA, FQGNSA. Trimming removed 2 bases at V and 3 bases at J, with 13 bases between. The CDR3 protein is CASSLFRGPEETQYF. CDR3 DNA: TGTGCCAGCAGCTTATTTCGAGGGCCCGAAGAGACCCAGTACTTC. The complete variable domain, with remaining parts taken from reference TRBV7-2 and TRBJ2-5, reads GAGVSQSPSNKVTEKGKDVELRCDPISGHTALYWYRQSLGQGLEFLIYFQGNSAPDKSGLPSDRFSAERTGGSVSTLTIQRTQQEDSAVYLCASSLFRGPEETQYFGPGTRLLVL.

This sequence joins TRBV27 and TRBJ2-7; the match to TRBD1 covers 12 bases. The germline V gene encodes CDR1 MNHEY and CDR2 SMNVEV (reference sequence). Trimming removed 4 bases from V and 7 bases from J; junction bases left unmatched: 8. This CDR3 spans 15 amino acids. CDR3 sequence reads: CASSSMGQGAREQYF. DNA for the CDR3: TGTGCCAGCAGTTCTATGGGACAGGGGGCGAGGGAGCAGTACTTC.

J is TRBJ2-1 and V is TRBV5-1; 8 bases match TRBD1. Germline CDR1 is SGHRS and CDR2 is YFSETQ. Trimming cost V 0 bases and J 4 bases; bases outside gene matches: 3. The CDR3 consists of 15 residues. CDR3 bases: TGCGCCAGCAGCTTGGTGGGACAGGCGTACAATGAGCAGTTCTTC. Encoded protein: CASSLVGQAYNEQFF.

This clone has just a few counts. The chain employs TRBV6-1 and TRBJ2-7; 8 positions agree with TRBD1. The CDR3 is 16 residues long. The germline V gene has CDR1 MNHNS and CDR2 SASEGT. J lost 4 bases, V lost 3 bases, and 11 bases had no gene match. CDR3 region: CASSDVDRDALYEQYF. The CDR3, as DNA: TGTGCCAGCAGTGATGTGGACAGGGACGCGCTTTACGAGCAGTACTTC.

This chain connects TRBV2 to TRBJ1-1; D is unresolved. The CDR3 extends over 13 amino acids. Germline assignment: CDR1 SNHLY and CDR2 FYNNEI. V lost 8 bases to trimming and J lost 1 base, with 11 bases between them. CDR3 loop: CASAPTENTEAFF. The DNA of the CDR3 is TGTGCCAGCGCCCCGACGGAGAACACTGAAGCTTTCTTT.

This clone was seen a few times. This CDR3 reads CASSLGFNNQPQHF. Here the CDR3 DNA reads TGTGCCAGCAGCTTAGGCTTCAACAATCAGCCCCAGCATTTT. The chain employs TRBV7-9 and TRBJ1-5; no definite D call. CDR1 SEHNR and CDR2 FQNEAQ come from the germline V gene (reference sequence). This CDR3 contains 14 residues. V gave up 1 base and J gave up 3 bases, with 7 bases separating them.

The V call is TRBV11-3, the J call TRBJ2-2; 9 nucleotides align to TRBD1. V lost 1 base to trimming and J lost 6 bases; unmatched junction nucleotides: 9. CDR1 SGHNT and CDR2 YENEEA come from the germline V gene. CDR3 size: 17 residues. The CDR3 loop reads CASSLVRTGEVPGELFF. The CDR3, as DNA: TGTGCCAGCAGCTTAGTGCGGACAGGGGAAGTCCCCGGGGAGCTGTTTTTT.

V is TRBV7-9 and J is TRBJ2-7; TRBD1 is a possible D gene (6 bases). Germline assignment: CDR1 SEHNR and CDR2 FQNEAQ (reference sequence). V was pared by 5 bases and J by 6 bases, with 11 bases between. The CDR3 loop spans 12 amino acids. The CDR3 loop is CASSPTGSEQYF. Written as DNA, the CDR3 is TGTGCCAGCAGCCCGACAGGAAGCGAGCAGTACTTC.